This entry describes one TCR beta chain. The junction shows a germline mismatch at one end, possibly a read error. These data are taken from a study of T cell responses to AZD1222 COVID-19 vaccine. CDR3 length equals 12 residues. From germline, CDR1 is MGHRA and CDR2 YSYEKL. Repertoires were generated with immunoSEQ multiplex PCR, while TCRdb's copy carries only in-frame clones and drops some. The sample consists of 180,000 or so clones, around 94% of them appearing once. The clonotype was recovered from an adult in good health. The material sequenced was peripheral blood, taken on day 0 of AZD1222 vaccination. The V call is TRBV4-1, the J call TRBJ1-1; no reliable D call. CDR3 sequence (DNA): TGCGCCAGCAGTCAAGACAACACTGAAGCTTTCTTT. Amino acid sequence: CASSQDNTEAFF.